This T cell receptor beta chain was captured by sequencing in a study of technical replicates of blood from a few donors. Sequenced by immunoSEQ multiplex PCR; TCRdb stores in-frame clones only, minus some. Of 80,000 to 90,000 clones listed, less than 95% are singletons. This clone has just one count. CDR3 length: 14 residues. The V and J ends lost 4 bases and 3 bases, in that order; junction bases with no gene match: 5. CDR1 is WNHNN, CDR2 SYGVQD, per germline (reference sequence). The specimen was T cells isolated from PBMCs. This receptor was identified in a human donor in good health. The genes are TRBV10-1 and TRBJ2-5; 7 bases agree with TRBD1. The CDR3 sequence is CASSGSDREETQYF. The CDR3, as DNA: TGCGCCAGCAGTGGGTCTGACAGGGAAGAGACCCAGTACTTC.